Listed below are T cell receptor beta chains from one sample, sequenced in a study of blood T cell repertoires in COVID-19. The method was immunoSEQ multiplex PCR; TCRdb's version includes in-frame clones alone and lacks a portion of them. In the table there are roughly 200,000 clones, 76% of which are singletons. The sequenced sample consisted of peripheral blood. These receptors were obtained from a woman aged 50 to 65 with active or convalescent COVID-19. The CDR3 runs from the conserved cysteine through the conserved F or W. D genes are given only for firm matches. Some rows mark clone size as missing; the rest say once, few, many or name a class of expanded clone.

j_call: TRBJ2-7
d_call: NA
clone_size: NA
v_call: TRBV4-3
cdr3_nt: TGCGCCAGCAGCCAAGATTGGGGCAATAGTGACGAGCAGTACTTC
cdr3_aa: CASSQDWGNSDEQYF

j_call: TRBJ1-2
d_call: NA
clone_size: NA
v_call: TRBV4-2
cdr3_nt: TGTGCCAGCAGCCAAGATTTAACAGGGAGTGGCTACACCTTC
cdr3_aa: CASSQDLTGSGYTF

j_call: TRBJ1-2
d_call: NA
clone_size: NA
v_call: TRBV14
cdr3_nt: TGTGCCAGCAGCCAAGACGGACAAATCTATGGCTACACCTTC
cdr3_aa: CASSQDGQIYGYTF

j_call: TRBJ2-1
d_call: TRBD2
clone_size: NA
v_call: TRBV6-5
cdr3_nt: TGTGCCAGCAGTTACTCAGATAGCGGGGTGAATGAGCAGTTCTTC
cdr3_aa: CASSYSDSGVNEQFF

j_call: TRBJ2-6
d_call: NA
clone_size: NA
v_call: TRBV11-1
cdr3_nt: TGTGCCAGCAGCGGGGGGTCGGCTGGGGCCAACGTCCTGACTTTC
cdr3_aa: CASSGGSAGANVLTF

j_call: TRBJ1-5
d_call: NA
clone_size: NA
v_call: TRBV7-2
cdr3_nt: TGTGCCAGCAGCTTAGGTGGGGGGGTTGATCAGCCCCAGCATTTT
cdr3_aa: CASSLGGGVDQPQHF

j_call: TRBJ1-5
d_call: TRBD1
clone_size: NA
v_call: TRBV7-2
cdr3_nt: TGTGCCAGCAGCTTAGGGGGACAGGGCCCTCTAAACAATCAGCCCCAGCATTTT
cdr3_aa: CASSLGGQGPLNNQPQHF

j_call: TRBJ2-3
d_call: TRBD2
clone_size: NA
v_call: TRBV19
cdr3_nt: TGTGCCAGTACTGCGGGGGGCCTTAGCACAGATACGCAGTATTTT
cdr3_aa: CASTAGGLSTDTQYF

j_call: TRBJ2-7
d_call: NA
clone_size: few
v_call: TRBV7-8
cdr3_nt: TGTGCAAGCTCCGAGGGCCTGTCGAAGGTCGGCGAGCAGTACTTC
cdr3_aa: CASSEGLSKVGEQYF

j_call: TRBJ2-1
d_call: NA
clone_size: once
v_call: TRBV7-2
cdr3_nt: TGTGCCAGCAGCTTCTTGACTACTAATGAGCAGTTCTTC
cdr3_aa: CASSFLTTNEQFF

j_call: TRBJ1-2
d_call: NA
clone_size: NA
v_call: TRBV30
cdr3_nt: TGTGCCTGGAAGCCGGAGTTCTATGGCTACACCTTC
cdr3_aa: CAWKPEFYGYTF

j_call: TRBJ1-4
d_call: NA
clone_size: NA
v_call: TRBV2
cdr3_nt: TGTGCCAGCAGTGAACGGCAGGGAAGGACTGAAAAACTGTTTTTT
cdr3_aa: CASSERQGRTEKLFF

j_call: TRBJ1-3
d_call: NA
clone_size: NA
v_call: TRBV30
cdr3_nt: TGTGCCTGGAGTCGCCAGGGAAACTCTGGAAACACCATATATTTT
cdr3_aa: CAWSRQGNSGNTIYF

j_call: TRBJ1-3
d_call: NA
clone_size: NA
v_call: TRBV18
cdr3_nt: TGTGCCAGCTCACCACAACGACAGGTCGCCCCCTCTGGAAACACCATATATTTT
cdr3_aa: CASSPQRQVAPSGNTIYF

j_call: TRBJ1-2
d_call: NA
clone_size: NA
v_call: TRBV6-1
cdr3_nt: TGTGCCAGCAGTCAAGACAGCTATGGCTACACCTTC
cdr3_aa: CASSQDSYGYTF

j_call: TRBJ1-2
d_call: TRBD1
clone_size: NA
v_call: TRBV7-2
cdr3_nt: TGTGCCAGCAGCCTAGCGGGACAGCTTGGCGGCTACACCTTC
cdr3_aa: CASSLAGQLGGYTF

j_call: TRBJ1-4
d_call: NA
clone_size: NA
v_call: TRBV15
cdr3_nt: TGTGCCACCAGCAGAGGTGCGAGTGAAAAACTGTTTTTT
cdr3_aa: CATSRGASEKLFF

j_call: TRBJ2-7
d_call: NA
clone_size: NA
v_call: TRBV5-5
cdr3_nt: TGTGCCAGCACCAAATCCTACGAGCAGTACTTC
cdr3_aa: CASTKSYEQYF

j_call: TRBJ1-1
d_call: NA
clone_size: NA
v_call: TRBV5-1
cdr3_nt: TGCGCCAGCAGCTTGAATAGTCGCGAAGCTTTCTTT
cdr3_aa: CASSLNSREAFF

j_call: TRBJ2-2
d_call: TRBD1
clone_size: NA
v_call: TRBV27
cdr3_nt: TGTGCCAGCAGTTTTAGGGGGCAGTCCAACACCGGGGAGCTGTTTTTT
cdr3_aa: CASSFRGQSNTGELFF

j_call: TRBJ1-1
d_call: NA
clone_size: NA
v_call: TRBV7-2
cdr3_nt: TGTGCCAGCAGACTAAGCCCAACAGGGACCACTGAAGCTTTCTTT
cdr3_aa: CASRLSPTGTTEAFF

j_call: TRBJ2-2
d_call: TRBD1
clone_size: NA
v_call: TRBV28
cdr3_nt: TGTGCCAGCAGTTTAGCGGGACAGGGTAACACCGGGGAGCTGTTTTTT
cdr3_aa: CASSLAGQGNTGELFF

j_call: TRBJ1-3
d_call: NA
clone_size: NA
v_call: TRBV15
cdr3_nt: TGTGCCACCAGAGGGGGGGGGCCTGGAAACACCATATATTTT
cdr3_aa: CATRGGGPGNTIYF

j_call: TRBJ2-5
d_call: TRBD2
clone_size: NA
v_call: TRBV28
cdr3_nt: TGTGCCAGCAGTTTGAGACCCGGGGGGGAGACCCAGTACTTC
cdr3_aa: CASSLRPGGETQYF

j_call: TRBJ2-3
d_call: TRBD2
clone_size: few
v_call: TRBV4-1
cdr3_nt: TGCGCCAGCAGCCAAGTCGGACTAGCGGACACAGATACGCAGTATTTT
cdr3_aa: CASSQVGLADTDTQYF

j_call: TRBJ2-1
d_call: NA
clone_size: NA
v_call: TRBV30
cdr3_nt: TGTGCCTGGGCGGCGGAGGGGCCGAGCTCCTACAATGAGCAGTTCTTC
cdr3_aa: CAWAAEGPSSYNEQFF

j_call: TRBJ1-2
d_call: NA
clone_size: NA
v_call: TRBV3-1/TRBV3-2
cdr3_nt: TGTGCCAGCAGCCAACAGATTAACTATGGCTACACCTTC
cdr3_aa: CASSQQINYGYTF

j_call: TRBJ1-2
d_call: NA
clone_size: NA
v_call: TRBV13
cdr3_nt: TGTGCCAGCAGCTTAATGAATTCGGAGGGCTACACCTTC
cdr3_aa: CASSLMNSEGYTF

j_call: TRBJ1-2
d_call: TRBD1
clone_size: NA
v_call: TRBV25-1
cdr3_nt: TGTGCCAGCAGAGGGGGCGGGGGGACCTATGGCTACACCTTC
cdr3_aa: CASRGGGGTYGYTF

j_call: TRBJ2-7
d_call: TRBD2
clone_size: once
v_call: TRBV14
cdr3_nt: TGTGCCAGCAGCCAAGAGTGGGCTAGCGGGGGTGTCGAGCAGTACTTC
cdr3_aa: CASSQEWASGGVEQYF

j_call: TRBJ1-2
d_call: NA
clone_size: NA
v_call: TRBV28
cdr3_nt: TGTGCCACCTCTCCGGGGGGTCAGAACTATGGCTACACCTTC
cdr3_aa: CATSPGGQNYGYTF

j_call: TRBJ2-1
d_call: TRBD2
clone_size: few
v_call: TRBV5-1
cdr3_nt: TGCGCCAGCAGCGTAAGCGGGGGGCCCTACAATGAGCAGTTCTTC
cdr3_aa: CASSVSGGPYNEQFF

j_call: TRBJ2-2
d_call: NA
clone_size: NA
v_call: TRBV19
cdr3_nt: TGTGCCAGCCGTGGAGGGGCGGGGAACACCGGGGAGCTGTTTTTT
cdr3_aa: CASRGGAGNTGELFF

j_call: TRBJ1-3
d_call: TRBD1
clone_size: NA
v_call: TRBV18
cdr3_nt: TGTGCCAGCTCTAGACAGGGGTCTGGAAACACCATATATTTT
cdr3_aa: CASSRQGSGNTIYF

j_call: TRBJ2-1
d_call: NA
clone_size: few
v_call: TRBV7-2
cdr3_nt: TGTGCCAGCAGCTTTTCCCCTCGCGCGATCTATGAGCAGTTCTTC
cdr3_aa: CASSFSPRAIYEQFF

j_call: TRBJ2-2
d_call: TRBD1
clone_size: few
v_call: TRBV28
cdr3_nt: TGTGCCAGTTGGACAGGGGGTAACACCGGGGAGCTGTTTTTT
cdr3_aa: CASWTGGNTGELFF

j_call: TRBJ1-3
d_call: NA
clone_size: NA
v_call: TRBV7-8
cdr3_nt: TGTGCCAGCAGCTTAGGGGGGGGTAGCTCTGGAAACACCATATATTTT
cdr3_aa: CASSLGGGSSGNTIYF

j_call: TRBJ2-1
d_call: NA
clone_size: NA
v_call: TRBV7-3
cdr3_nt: TGTGCCAGCAGCTTTCTAGCAGTCGATGAGCAGTTCTTC
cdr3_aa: CASSFLAVDEQFF

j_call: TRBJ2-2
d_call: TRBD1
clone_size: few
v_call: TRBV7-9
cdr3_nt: TGTGCCAGCAGCCCCCATATGGGACAGGGGACTCCCGGGGAGCTGTTTTTT
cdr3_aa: CASSPHMGQGTPGELFF

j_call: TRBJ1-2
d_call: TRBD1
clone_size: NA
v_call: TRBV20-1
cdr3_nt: TGCAGTGCTAGTGCACAGGGGTCGAACTATGGCTACACCTTC
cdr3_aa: CSASAQGSNYGYTF

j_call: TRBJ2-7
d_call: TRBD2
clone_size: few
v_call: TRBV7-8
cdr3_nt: TGTGCCAGCAGCTTAGGGGGACTAGCGGGGATTACCTACGAGCAGTACTTC
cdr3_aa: CASSLGGLAGITYEQYF

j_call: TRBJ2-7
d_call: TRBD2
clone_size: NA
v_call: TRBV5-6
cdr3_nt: TGTGCCAGCAGCTTGCTGGGGACTAGCGGTACCGGGTACGAGCAGTACTTC
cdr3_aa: CASSLLGTSGTGYEQYF

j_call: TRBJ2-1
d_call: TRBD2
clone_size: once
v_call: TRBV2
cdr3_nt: TGTGCCAGCAGTGAAGGACTAGCGGGAGGGAATGAGCAGTTCTTC
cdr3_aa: CASSEGLAGGNEQFF

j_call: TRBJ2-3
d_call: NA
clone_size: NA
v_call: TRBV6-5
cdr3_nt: TGTGCCAGCAGTTCCCCCGGGTACACAGATACGCAGTATTTT
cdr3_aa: CASSSPGYTDTQYF

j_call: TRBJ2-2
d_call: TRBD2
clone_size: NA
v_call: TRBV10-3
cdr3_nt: TGTGCCATCAGTGATCCGGGAGGGGTCACCGGGGAGCTGTTTTTT
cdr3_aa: CAISDPGGVTGELFF

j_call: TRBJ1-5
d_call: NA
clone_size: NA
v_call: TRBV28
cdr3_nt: TGTGCCAGCAGGTCCGCCCGGGGATATAGCAATCAGCCCCAGCATTTT
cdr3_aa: CASRSARGYSNQPQHF

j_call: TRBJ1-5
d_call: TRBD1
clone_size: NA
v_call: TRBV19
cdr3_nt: TGTGCCAGTTCTGCTGTTTTTACCAGGGGGGATCAGCCCCAGCATTTT
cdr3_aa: CASSAVFTRGDQPQHF

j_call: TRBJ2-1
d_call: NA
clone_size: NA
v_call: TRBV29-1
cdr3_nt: TGCAGCGTTGACAGCGGTGGTGAGCAGTTCTTC
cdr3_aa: CSVDSGGEQFF

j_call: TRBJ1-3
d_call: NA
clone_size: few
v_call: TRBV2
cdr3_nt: TGTGCCAGCCAGCCCTCGGAGCTCGGAAACACCATATATTTT
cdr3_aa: CASQPSELGNTIYF

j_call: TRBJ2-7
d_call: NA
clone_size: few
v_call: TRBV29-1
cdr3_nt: TGCAGCGTTGAATCCTCTTACGAGCAGTACTTC
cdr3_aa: CSVESSYEQYF

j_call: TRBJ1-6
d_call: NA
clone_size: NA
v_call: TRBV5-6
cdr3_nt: TGTGCCAGCAGCGCTACAGGGACTAGCTCCTATAATTCACCCCTCCACTTT
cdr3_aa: CASSATGTSSYNSPLHF

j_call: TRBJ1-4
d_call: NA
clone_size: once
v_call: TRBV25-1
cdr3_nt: TGTGCCAGCAGTGAGGAGGCCCAGGGGCGTGAAAAACTGTTTTTT
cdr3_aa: CASSEEAQGREKLFF

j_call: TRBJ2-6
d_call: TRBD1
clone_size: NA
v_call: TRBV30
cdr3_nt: TGTGCCTGGGGAGACAGGGGGGCTGGGGCCAACGTCCTGACTTTC
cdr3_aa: CAWGDRGAGANVLTF